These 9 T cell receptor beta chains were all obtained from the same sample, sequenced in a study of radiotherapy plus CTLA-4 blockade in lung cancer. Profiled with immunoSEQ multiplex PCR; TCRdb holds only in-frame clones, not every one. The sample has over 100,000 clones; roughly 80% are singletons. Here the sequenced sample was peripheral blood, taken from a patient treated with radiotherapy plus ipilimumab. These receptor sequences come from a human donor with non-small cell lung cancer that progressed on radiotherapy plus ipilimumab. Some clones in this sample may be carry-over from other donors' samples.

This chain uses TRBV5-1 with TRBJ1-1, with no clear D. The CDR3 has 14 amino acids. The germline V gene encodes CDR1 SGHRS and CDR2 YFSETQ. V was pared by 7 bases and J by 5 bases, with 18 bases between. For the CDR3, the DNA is TGCGCCAGCGTCCTCGGGGTCTCAGGAACTGAAGCTTTCTTT. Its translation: CASVLGVSGTEAFF. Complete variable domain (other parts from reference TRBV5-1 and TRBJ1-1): KAGVTQTPRYLIKTRGQQVTLSCSPISGHRSVSWYQQTPGQGLQFLFEYFSETQRNKGNFPGRFSGRQFSNSRSEMNVSTLELGDSALYLCASVLGVSGTEAFFGQGTRLTVV.

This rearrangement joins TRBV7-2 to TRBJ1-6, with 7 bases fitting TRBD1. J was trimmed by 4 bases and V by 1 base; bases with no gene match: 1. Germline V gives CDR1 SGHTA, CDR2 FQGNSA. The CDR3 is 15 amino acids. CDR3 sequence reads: CASSLEGQYNSPLHF. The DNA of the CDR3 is TGTGCCAGCAGCTTAGAGGGACAGTATAATTCACCCCTCCACTTT.

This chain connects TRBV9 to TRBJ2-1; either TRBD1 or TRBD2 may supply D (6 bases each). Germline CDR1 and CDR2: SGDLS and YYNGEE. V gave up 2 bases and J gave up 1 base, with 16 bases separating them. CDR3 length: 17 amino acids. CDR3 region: CASSVGPGAESYNEQFF. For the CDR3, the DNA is TGTGCCAGCAGCGTCGGCCCGGGGGCCGAGTCCTACAATGAGCAGTTCTTC.

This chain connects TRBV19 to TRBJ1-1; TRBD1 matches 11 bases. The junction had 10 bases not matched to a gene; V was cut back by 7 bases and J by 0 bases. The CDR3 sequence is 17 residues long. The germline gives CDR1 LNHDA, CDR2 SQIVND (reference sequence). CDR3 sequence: CASTPGTGGAMNTEAFF. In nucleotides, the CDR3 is TGTGCCAGTACCCCTGGGACAGGGGGTGCCATGAACACTGAAGCTTTCTTT.

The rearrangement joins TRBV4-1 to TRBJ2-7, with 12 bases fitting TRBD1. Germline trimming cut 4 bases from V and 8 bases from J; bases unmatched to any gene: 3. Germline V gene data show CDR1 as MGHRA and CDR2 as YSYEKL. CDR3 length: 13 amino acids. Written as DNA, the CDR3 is TGCGCCAGCAGCCTCGGGACAGGGGGCCAGCAGTACTTC. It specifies CASSLGTGGQQYF.

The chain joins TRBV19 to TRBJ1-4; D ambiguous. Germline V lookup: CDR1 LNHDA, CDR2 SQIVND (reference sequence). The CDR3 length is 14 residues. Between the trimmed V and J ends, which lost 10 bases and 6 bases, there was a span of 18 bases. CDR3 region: CATQPGNFYEKLFF. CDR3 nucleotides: TGTGCCACACAGCCGGGAAATTTTTATGAAAAACTGTTTTTT.

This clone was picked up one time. The CDR3 protein is CASRDVEYEQYF. The CDR3, as DNA: TGCGCCAGCCGGGACGTAGAATACGAGCAGTACTTC. This chain links TRBV5-1 with TRBJ2-7; TRBD1 or TRBD2 may be the D gene (5 bases each). V dropped 7 bases and J dropped 4 bases, with 12 bases sitting between them. CDR1 and CDR2 (germline): SGHRS, YFSETQ. The CDR3 spans 12 residues.

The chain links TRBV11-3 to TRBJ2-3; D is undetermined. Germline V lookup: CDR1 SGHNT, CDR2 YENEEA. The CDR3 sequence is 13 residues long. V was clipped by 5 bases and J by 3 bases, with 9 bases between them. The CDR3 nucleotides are TGTGCCAGCAGCCCCCCGGCAACAGATACGCAGTATTTT. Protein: CASSPPATDTQYF. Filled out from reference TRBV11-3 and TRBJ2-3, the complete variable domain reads EAGVVQSPRYKIIEKKQPVAFWCNPISGHNTLYWYLQNLGQGPELLIRYENEEAVDDSQLPKDRFSAERLKGVDSTLKIQPAELGDSAVYLCASSPPATDTQYFGPGTRLTVL.

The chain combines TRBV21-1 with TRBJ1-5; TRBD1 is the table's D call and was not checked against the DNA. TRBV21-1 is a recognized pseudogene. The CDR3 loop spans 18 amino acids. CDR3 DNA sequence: TGTGCCAGCAGCAAAGAAGCCGACAGGGCCTTCAGCAATCAGCCCCAGCATTTT. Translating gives CASSKEADRAFSNQPQHF.